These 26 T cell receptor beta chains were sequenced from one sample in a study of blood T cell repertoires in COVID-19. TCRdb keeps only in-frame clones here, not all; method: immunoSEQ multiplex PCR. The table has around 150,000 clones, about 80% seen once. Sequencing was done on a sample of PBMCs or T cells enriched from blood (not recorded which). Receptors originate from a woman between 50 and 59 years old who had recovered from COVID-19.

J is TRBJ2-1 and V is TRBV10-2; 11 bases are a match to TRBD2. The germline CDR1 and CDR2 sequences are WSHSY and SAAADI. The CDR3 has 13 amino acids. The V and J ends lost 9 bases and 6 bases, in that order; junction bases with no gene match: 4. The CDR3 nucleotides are TGCGCCAGTGGACTAGCGGGTGCCAATGAGCAGTTCTTC. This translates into CASGLAGANEQFF.

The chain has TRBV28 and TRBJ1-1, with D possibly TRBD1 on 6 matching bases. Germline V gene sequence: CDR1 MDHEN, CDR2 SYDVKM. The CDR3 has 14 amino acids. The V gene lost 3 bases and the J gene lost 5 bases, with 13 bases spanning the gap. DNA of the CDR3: TGTGCCAGCAGTTTTTACGGGGGGCGGACTGAAGCTTTCTTT. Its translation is CASSFYGGRTEAFF.

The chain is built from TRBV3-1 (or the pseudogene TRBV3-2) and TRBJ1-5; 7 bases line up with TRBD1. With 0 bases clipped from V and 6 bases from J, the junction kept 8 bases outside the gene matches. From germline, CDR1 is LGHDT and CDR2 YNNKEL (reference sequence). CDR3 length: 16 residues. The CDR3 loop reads CASSQDARGEGQPQHF. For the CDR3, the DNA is TGTGCCAGCAGCCAAGATGCCAGGGGGGAAGGTCAGCCCCAGCATTTT.

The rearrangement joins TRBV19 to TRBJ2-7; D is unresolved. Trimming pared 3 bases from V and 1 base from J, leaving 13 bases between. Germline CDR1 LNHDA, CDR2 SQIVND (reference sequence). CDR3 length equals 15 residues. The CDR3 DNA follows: TGTGCCAGTAGTATGAGTCGCGGTAGGTCCTACGAGCAGTACTTC. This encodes CASSMSRGRSYEQYF.

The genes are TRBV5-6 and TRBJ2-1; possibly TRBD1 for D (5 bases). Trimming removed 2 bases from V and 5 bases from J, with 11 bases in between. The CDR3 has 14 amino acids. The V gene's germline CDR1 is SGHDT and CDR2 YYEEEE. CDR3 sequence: CASSFRVTDNEQFF. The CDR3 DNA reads TGTGCCAGCAGCTTCAGGGTGACGGACAATGAGCAGTTCTTC.

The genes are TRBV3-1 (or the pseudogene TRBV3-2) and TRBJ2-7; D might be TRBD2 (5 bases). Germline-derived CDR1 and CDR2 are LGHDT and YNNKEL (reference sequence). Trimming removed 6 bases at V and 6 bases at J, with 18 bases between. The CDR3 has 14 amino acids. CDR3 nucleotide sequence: TGTGCCAGCAGTAAAGCCCCTCGGGGTCGCGAGCAGTACTTC. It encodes CASSKAPRGREQYF.

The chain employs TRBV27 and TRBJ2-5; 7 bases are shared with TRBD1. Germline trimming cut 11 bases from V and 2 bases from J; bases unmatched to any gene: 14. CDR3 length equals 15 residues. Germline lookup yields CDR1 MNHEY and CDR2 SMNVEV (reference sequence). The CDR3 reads CASRSGFRGQETQYF. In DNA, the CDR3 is TGTGCCTCCCGATCCGGGTTCAGGGGGCAAGAGACCCAGTACTTC.

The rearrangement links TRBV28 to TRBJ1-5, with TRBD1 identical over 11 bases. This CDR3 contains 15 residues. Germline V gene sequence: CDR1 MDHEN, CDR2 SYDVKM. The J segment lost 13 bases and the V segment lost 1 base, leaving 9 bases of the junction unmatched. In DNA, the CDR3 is TGTGCCAGCAGTTTATCCGGGACAGGGGGTCTCCGGCAGCATTTT. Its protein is CASSLSGTGGLRQHF.

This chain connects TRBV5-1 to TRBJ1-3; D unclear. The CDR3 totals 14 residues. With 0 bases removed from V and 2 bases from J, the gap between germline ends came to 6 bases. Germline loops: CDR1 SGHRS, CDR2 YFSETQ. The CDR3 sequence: CASSLAGAGNTIYF. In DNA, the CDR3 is TGCGCCAGCAGCTTGGCCGGTGCTGGAAACACCATATATTTT.

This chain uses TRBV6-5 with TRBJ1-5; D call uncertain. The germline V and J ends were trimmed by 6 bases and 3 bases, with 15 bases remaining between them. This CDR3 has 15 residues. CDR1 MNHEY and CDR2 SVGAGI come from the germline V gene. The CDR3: CASSPPGVANQPQHF. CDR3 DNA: TGTGCCAGCAGCCCCCCCGGGGTAGCCAATCAGCCCCAGCATTTT.

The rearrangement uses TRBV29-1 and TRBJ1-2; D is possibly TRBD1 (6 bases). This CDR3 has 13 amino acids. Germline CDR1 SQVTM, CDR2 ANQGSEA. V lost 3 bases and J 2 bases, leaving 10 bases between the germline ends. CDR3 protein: CSVDSRGNYGYTF. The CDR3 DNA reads TGCAGCGTTGATTCCAGGGGAAACTATGGCTACACCTTC.

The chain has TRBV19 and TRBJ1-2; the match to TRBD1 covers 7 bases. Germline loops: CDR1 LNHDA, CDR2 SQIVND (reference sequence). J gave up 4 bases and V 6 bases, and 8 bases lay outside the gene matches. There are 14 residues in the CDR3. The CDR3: CASSRGSTVYGYTF. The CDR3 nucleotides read TGTGCCAGTAGCAGGGGGTCGACAGTCTATGGCTACACCTTC.

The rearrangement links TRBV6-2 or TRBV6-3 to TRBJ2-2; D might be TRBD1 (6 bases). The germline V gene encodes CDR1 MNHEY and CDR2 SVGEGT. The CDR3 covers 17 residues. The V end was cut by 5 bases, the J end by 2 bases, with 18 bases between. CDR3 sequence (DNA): TGTGCCAGCAGTGCCCTAGGGGGTTCCACTAACACCGGGGAGCTGTTTTTT. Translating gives CASSALGGSTNTGELFF.

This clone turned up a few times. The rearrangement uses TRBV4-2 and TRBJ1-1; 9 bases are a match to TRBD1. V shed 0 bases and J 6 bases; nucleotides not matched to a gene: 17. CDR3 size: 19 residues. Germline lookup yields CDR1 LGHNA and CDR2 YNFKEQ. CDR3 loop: CASSQDPGGTGRVRAEAFF. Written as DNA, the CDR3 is TGTGCCAGCAGCCAAGATCCGGGGGGGACAGGGAGGGTGAGGGCTGAAGCTTTCTTT.

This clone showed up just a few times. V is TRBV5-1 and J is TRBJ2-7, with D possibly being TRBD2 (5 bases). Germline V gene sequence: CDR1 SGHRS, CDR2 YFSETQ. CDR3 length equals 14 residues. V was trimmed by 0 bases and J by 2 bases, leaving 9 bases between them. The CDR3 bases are TGCGCCAGCAGCTTGGCTAGCACCACCTACGAGCAGTACTTC. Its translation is CASSLASTTYEQYF.

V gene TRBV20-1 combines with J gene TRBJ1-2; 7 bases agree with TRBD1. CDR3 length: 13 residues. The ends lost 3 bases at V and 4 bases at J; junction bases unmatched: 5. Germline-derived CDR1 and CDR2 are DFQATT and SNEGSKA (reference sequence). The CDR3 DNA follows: TGCAGTGCTAGTCCGGGACAGCTCTATGGCTACACCTTC. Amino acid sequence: CSASPGQLYGYTF.

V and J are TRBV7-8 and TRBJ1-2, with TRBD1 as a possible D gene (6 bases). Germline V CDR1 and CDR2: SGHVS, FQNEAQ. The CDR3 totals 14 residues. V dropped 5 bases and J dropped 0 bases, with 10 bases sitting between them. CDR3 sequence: CASSPRTANYGYTF. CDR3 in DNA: TGTGCCAGCAGCCCGCGGACAGCTAACTATGGCTACACCTTC.

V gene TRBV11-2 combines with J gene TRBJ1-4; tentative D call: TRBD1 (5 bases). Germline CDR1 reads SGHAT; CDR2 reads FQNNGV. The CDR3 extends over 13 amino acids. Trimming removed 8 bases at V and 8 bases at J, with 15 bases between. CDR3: CASGGREFEKLFF. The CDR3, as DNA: TGTGCCAGCGGCGGCAGGGAATTCGAAAAACTGTTTTTT. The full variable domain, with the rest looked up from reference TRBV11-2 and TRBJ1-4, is EAGVAQSPRYKIIEKRQSVAFWCNPISGHATLYWYQQILGQGPKLLIQFQNNGVVDDSQLPKDRFSAERLKGVDSTLKIQPAKLEDSAVYLCASGGREFEKLFFGSGTQLSVL.

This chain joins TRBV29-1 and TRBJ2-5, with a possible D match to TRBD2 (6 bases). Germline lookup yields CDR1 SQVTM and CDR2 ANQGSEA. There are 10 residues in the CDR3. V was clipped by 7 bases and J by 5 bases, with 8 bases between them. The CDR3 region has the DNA TGCAGCGGACTAGGGGAGACCCAGTACTTC. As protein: CSGLGETQYF.

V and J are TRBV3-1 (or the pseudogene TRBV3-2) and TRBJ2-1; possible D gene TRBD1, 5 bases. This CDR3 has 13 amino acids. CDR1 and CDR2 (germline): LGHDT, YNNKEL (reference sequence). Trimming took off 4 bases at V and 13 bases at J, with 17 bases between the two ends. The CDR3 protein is CASSLPPRVAQFF. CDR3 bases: TGTGCCAGCAGCCTCCCCCCCAGGGTAGCCCAGTTCTTC.

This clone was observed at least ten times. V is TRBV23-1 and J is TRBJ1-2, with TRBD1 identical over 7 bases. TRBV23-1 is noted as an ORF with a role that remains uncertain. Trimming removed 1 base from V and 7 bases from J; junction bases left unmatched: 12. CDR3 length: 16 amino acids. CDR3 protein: CASSQLVGQPRGGYTF. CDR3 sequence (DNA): TGCGCCAGCAGTCAATTGGTGGGACAGCCCCGAGGTGGCTACACCTTC.

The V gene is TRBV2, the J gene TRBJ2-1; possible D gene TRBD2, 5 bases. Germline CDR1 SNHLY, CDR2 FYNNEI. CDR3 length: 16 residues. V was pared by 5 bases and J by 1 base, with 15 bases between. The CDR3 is CASSREDLLSYNEQFF. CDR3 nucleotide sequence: TGTGCCAGCAGTCGCGAGGACTTACTATCCTACAATGAGCAGTTCTTC.

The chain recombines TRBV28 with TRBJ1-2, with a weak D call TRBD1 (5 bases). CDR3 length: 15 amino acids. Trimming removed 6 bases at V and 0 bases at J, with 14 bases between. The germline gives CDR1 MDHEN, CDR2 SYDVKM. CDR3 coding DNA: TGTGCCAGCAGGGACATTCCATCTACTAACTATGGCTACACCTTC. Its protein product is CASRDIPSTNYGYTF.

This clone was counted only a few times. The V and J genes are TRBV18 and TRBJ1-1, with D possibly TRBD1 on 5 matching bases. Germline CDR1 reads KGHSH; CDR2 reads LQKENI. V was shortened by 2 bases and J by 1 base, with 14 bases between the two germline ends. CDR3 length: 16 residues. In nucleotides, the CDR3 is TGTGCCAGCTCACCAATGAAGGGACTTCAGAACACTGAAGCTTTCTTT. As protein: CASSPMKGLQNTEAFF. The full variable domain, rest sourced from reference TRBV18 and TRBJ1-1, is NAGVMQNPRHLVRRRGQEARLRCSPMKGHSHVYWYRQLPEEGLKFMVYLQKENIIDESGMPKERFSAEFPKEGPSILRIQQVVRGDSAAYFCASSPMKGLQNTEAFFGQGTRLTVV.

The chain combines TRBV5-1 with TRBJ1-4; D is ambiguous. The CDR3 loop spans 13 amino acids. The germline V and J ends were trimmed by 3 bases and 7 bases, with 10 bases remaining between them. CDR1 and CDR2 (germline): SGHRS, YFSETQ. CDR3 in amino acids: CASSSEEGEKLFF. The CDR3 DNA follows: TGCGCCAGCAGCTCGGAGGAGGGTGAAAAACTGTTTTTT. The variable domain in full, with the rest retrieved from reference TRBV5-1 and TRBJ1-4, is KAGVTQTPRYLIKTRGQQVTLSCSPISGHRSVSWYQQTPGQGLQFLFEYFSETQRNKGNFPGRFSGRQFSNSRSEMNVSTLELGDSALYLCASSSEEGEKLFFGSGTQLSVL.

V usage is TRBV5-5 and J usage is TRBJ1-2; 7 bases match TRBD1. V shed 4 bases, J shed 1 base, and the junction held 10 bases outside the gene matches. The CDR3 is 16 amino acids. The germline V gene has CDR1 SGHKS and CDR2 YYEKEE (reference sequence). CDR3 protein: CASSLGDRRINYGYTF. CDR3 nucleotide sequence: TGTGCCAGCAGCCTAGGGGACAGAAGGATTAACTATGGCTACACCTTC.